This is a list of T cell receptor beta chains from one sample in a study of blood T cell repertoires in COVID-19. Using immunoSEQ multiplex PCR, the repertoire was profiled, and TCRdb retains in-frame clones only, with some absent. Here the sample spans about 220,000 clones, more than 80% being singletons. Sequenced material: PBMCs or T cells enriched from blood (not recorded which). The receptors were sampled from a woman aged 40 to 50 with acute COVID-19. Each CDR3 is given with its conserved first and last residue. The D gene is left open where the match is weak. Not every row has a clone size; where given, it reads once, few, many or a size class.

TRBJ1-5	.	.	TRBV19	CASSRPGGAVADQPQHF	TGTGCCAGTAGTCGGCCGGGGGGCGCGGTGGCCGATCAGCCCCAGCATTTT
TRBJ1-1	.	.	TRBV12-3/TRBV12-4	CASSIARNTEAFF	TGTGCCAGCAGTATTGCCAGGAACACTGAAGCTTTCTTT
TRBJ1-2	.	.	TRBV3-1/TRBV3-2	CASSQISGGGYGYTF	TGTGCCAGCAGCCAGATTTCCGGGGGAGGTTATGGCTACACCTTC
TRBJ1-2	.	TRBD1	TRBV18	CASSSQGEFYGYTF	TGTGCCAGCTCATCACAGGGGGAATTCTATGGCTACACCTTC
TRBJ2-3	.	.	TRBV4-1	CASSQAFRAGMQYF	TGCGCCAGCAGCCAGGCTTTTCGGGCGGGGATGCAGTATTTT
TRBJ1-2	once	TRBD1	TRBV27	CASSLGGTGIYGYTF	TGTGCCAGCAGTTTAGGCGGGACAGGGATATATGGCTACACCTTC
TRBJ2-2	.	.	TRBV5-6	CASSLGLFVFSGELFF	TGTGCCAGCAGCTTGGGGCTTTTTGTTTTCTCCGGGGAGCTGTTTTTT
TRBJ1-1	.	TRBD1	TRBV4-2	CASSQEGTGRANTEAFF	TGTGCCAGCAGCCAAGAAGGGACAGGGAGGGCGAACACTGAAGCTTTCTTT
TRBJ2-3	.	.	TRBV3-1/TRBV3-2	CASSQDRLLESNTDTQYF	TGTGCCAGCAGCCAAGATAGGTTGCTAGAAAGTAACACAGATACGCAGTATTTT
TRBJ2-1	.	TRBD2	TRBV10-2	CASSLLAAMNNEQFF	TGCGCCAGCAGTCTACTAGCGGCGATGAACAATGAGCAGTTCTTC
TRBJ2-5	.	TRBD2	TRBV19	CASSIGGRRGEETQYF	TGTGCCAGTAGTATAGGTGGTCGACGGGGGGAAGAGACCCAGTACTTC
TRBJ1-1	.	TRBD1	TRBV3-1/TRBV3-2	CANSQETGRNAFF	TGTGCCAACAGCCAAGAGACAGGGCGCAACGCTTTCTTT
TRBJ2-1	.	.	TRBV5-1	CASSLTGSEQIKFF	TGCGCCAGCAGCTTAACGGGTTCGGAGCAAATTAAGTTCTTC
TRBJ1-5	.	.	TRBV6-2/TRBV6-3	CASSYHQQGVGKQPQHF	TGTGCCAGCAGTTACCATCAGCAAGGGGTCGGCAAGCAGCCCCAGCATTTT
TRBJ2-7	.	TRBD1	TRBV9	CASSGGQSPYEQYF	TGTGCCAGCAGCGGGGGACAGTCTCCCTACGAGCAGTACTTC
TRBJ2-2	.	TRBD2	TRBV7-7	CASSMTSGGGGELFF	TGTGCTAGCAGCATGACTAGCGGGGGAGGCGGGGAGCTGTTTTTT
TRBJ1-3	.	.	TRBV29-1	CSVEKASYSGNTIYF	TGCAGCGTTGAAAAAGCCTCATACTCTGGAAACACCATATATTTT
TRBJ1-1	once	TRBD1	TRBV10-1	CASSARGHGTEAFF	TGCGCCAGCAGTGCCAGGGGGCATGGCACTGAAGCTTTCTTT
TRBJ1-1	.	TRBD1	TRBV13	CASSLETGGSTEAFF	TGTGCCAGCAGCTTAGAAACAGGGGGCTCGACTGAAGCTTTCTTT
TRBJ2-5	.	.	TRBV18	CASSPPGGETQYF	TGTGCCAGCTCACCACCAGGGGGAGAGACCCAGTACTTC
TRBJ1-5	many	.	TRBV19	CASSNPPARPQHF	TGTGCCAGTTCTAACCCCCCTGCGAGACCCCAGCATTTT
TRBJ1-3	.	TRBD1	TRBV4-2	CASSQGGQGPGNTIYF	TGTGCCAGCAGCCAAGGGGGACAGGGTCCTGGAAACACCATATATTTT
TRBJ1-2	.	.	TRBV30	CAWSSLGQTNYGYTF	TGTGCCTGGAGTTCTTTGGGCCAGACTAACTATGGCTACACCTTC
TRBJ1-2	.	.	TRBV19	CASSINRGYTF	TGTGCCAGTAGTATTAACAGGGGCTACACCTTC
TRBJ1-1	.	.	TRBV18	CASSPRQSQNTEAFF	TGTGCCAGCTCACCTAGACAGTCCCAGAACACTGAAGCTTTCTTT
TRBJ1-1	.	.	TRBV5-5	CASSFRENTEAFF	TGTGCCAGCAGCTTTCGCGAGAACACTGAAGCTTTCTTT
TRBJ1-2	.	TRBD1	TRBV27	CASSITPGGLYGYTF	TGTGCCAGCAGTATCACACCAGGGGGTCTCTATGGCTACACCTTC
TRBJ1-2	.	.	TRBV5-6	CASSLDRGYGYTF	TGTGCCAGCAGCTTGGACCGGGGCTATGGCTACACCTTC
TRBJ2-4	.	TRBD1	TRBV5-1	CASSPNSGTENIQYF	TGCGCCAGCAGCCCCAACTCCGGGACAGAAAACATTCAGTACTTC
TRBJ2-5	.	TRBD1	TRBV10-3	CAFSTGVEETQYF	TGTGCCTTTTCGACAGGGGTAGAGGAGACCCAGTACTTC
TRBJ1-6	.	.	TRBV6-1	CASSEVGRGGSPLHF	TGTGCCAGCAGTGAAGTTGGAAGGGGAGGTTCACCCCTCCACTTT
TRBJ1-4	.	TRBD1	TRBV19	CASNPGTGLGKLFF	TGTGCCAGCAACCCCGGGACAGGGTTGGGAAAACTGTTTTTT
TRBJ1-2	.	.	TRBV13	CASSLGTGEGGYGYTF	TGTGCCAGCAGCTTAGGAACCGGGGAAGGAGGCTATGGCTACACCTTC
TRBJ1-2	few	.	TRBV19	CASSIVRAGGRGYTF	TGTGCCAGTAGTATAGTGAGGGCCGGAGGACGTGGCTACACCTTC
TRBJ1-6	.	TRBD1	TRBV6-6	CATRTGGDSPLHF	TGTGCCACCCGGACAGGCGGGGATTCACCCCTCCACTTT
TRBJ1-1	.	TRBD1	TRBV9	CASSVGDRGLEAFF	TGTGCCAGCAGCGTAGGGGACAGGGGGTTGGAAGCTTTCTTT
TRBJ1-1	.	.	TRBV5-6	CASSLFTQALSTEAFF	TGTGCCAGCAGCTTGTTTACACAGGCCCTTAGCACTGAAGCTTTCTTT